This TCR beta chain was identified in a study of breast tumors, draining lymph nodes, adjacent tissues. Study-wide findings and caveats: Tumor T cell lymph node origin was a supported hypothesis, not proven. Most tumor T cells seemingly derive from lymph node, then expand in tumor. Tumor repertoires ranked between lymph nodes and nontumor tissue in diversity, with V and J gene preferences.

Axillary draining lymph nodes of breast cancer patients supplied the node samples. TCRdb processed the multiplex PCR reads anew with MiXCR; each CDR3 protein has one entry. Among 200,000 to 250,000 distinct CDR3 sequences, 30% to 35% were seen once, and the ten largest hold approximately 3.7%. This CDR3 has 13 residues. J lost 6 bases, V lost 7 bases, and 9 bases had no gene match. Per the germline V gene, CDR1 is SNHLY and CDR2 is FYNNEI. Many counts were recorded for this clonotype. Antigen: not known. Material: axillary lymph node tissue. This clonotype originated in a female donor with breast cancer. Some clones in this sample may be carry-over from other donors' samples. This rearrangement joins TRBV2 to TRBJ2-7; 7 bases line up with TRBD2. The CDR3 here is CASNQAGSSEQYF. Written as DNA, the CDR3 is TGTGCCAGCAATCAAGCGGGATCGAGCGAGCAGTACTTC.